This T cell receptor beta chain was sequenced during a study of shared clonotypes between healthy human individuals. Germline V gives CDR1 MDHEN, CDR2 SYDVKM. The V and J ends lost 1 base and 6 bases respectively, with 7 bases between them. The CDR3 extends over 12 amino acids. The assay was immunoSEQ multiplex PCR, and TCRdb's table has in-frame clones only and misses some. The table records 2 million to 3 million clones, over 85% of them present only once. The sequenced material came from naive CD4+ T cells from PBMCs. Stated subset: CD45RA+ positively selected. The TCR comes from a man younger than 35 in good health. Some clones in this sample may be carry-over from other donors' samples. The V gene is TRBV28, the J gene TRBJ2-7; no reliable D call. The CDR3 nucleotides are TGTGCCAGCAGTTTATTAGCCGCCGAGCAGTACTTC. Protein product: CASSLLAAEQYF.